This TCR beta chain was recorded in a study of chemoradiotherapy in HPV16-positive cancers (dated by TCRdb to between 2021 and 2023). For the study in its entirety: Candidate HPV-specific T-cell clones and common TCR motifs were defined by functional T-cell assays performed on cells from two HPV16-positive patients. Next, the candidate HPV-specific TCRs and motifs were followed in TCR repertoires from around 90 patients with HPV-related cancers. The study asked whether T-cell immunity to the HPV oncoproteins E6 and E7 changes during chemoradiotherapy and whether this immunity affects survival. General conclusions and limits of the study: Among HPV16-positive patients, expansion of HPV-responsive T cells during chemoradiotherapy was associated with better recurrence-free survival. Expansion of candidate HPV-specific clones and E7-related TCR motifs was observed in the tumor microenvironment during treatment, whereas no such expansion was observed for non-HPV-specific T cells. The survival association was reported for HPV16-positive patients, and the functional definition of HPV-specific T cells was derived from only a couple of HPV16-positive patients.

Repertoires were sampled repeatedly over the course of chemoradiotherapy so that clonal expansion in the tumor microenvironment could be followed. This clone was observed a handful of times. There is no known antigen for this receptor. Base qualities are missing; no much larger clone stands one base away. The germline V gene yields SGHAT for CDR1 and FQNNGV for CDR2. V is clipped by 7 bases and J by 1 base, and the sequence between their germline boundaries is 22 bases long. The CDR3 spans 18 residues, from the cysteine through the phenylalanine. Just the 54-base CDR3 DNA is kept, in frame starting at base 1. The library relied on the immunoSEQ multiplex PCR assay. Drawn from immuneACCESS, this table holds only the in-frame rearrangements with V and J called that TCRdb kept. Clones are partly lost; checked studies trace under half to an unresolved V gene and leave the rest unexplained. The sample has 6,000 to 8,500 clones on record, about three quarters of them singletons. Approximately 15% of the sample lies in the top ten.

The receptor was isolated from a human donor with HPV-associated anogenital cancer. Recombination linked TRBV11-2 to TRBJ1-4; the D segment could be TRBD1, given 6 matching bases. This material was obtained from a patient who underwent chemoradiotherapy. The bases read TGTGCCAGCACCCAGTATCCGGGACACCTACTAACTAATGAAAAACTGTTTTTT. It translates to CASTQYPGHLLTNEKLFF.